This entry lists 20 T cell receptor beta chains sequenced from one sample in a study of shared clonotypes between healthy human individuals. Clones were read by immunoSEQ multiplex PCR, and TCRdb kept only the in-frame ones, dropping some. The sample contains some 2.4 million clones, 93% of which appear only once. Sequencing was done on a sample of naive CD4+ T cells from PBMCs. Regarding subset: CD45RA+ positively selected. The source is a man between 18 and 29 years old in good health. Some clones in this sample may be carry-over from other donors' samples.

In this sample, this clone turned up a few times. J is TRBJ1-4 and V is TRBV5-6; D remains ambiguous. Germline assignment: CDR1 SGHDT and CDR2 YYEEEE. The CDR3 extends over 12 amino acids. The V end was cut by 2 bases, the J end by 7 bases, with 6 bases between. The CDR3 sequence is CASSLSGEKLFF. As DNA, the CDR3 is TGTGCCAGCAGCTTATCCGGTGAAAAACTGTTTTTT. Using reference TRBV5-6 and TRBJ1-4 for the parts outside the CDR3, the full variable domain is DAGVTQSPTHLIKTRGQQVTLRCSPKSGHDTVSWYQQALGQGPQFIFQYYEEEERQRGNFPDRFSGHQFPNYSSELNVNALLLGDSALYLCASSLSGEKLFFGSGTQLSVL.

This clone was seen a handful of times. The chain carries TRBV6-6 and TRBJ1-1; D not certain. The germline V gene has CDR1 MNHNY and CDR2 SVGAGI (reference sequence). V lost 0 bases, J lost 5 bases, and 13 bases lay in between. There are 15 residues in the CDR3. CDR3 loop: CASSYSGQASTEAFF. CDR3 nucleotides: TGTGCCAGCAGTTACTCGGGTCAGGCGAGTACTGAAGCTTTCTTT.

V usage is TRBV5-1 and J usage is TRBJ2-3; 8 nucleotides match TRBD2. There are 14 residues in the CDR3. V was pared by 4 bases and J by 3 bases, with 4 bases of the junction left unmatched. Germline V lookup: CDR1 SGHRS, CDR2 YFSETQ. CDR3 nucleotides: TGCGCCAGCAGCCGGGAGGGCCTAACAGATACGCAGTATTTT. Translation gives CASSREGLTDTQYF. Looking up the rest from reference TRBV5-1 and TRBJ2-3 gives the full variable domain: KAGVTQTPRYLIKTRGQQVTLSCSPISGHRSVSWYQQTPGQGLQFLFEYFSETQRNKGNFPGRFSGRQFSNSRSEMNVSTLELGDSALYLCASSREGLTDTQYFGPGTRLTVL.

The CDR3 region is CASSPQFDSTDTQYF. The CDR3 nucleotides read TGTGCCAGCTCACCACAGTTTGACAGCACAGATACGCAGTATTTT. This chain uses TRBV18 with TRBJ2-3; D uncertain. CDR1 KGHSH and CDR2 LQKENI come from the germline V gene. Trimming cost V 1 base and J 0 bases, with 8 bases left between them. The CDR3 sequence is 15 residues long. The whole variable domain, filled in from reference TRBV18 and TRBJ2-3, reads NAGVMQNPRHLVRRRGQEARLRCSPMKGHSHVYWYRQLPEEGLKFMVYLQKENIIDESGMPKERFSAEFPKEGPSILRIQQVVRGDSAAYFCASSPQFDSTDTQYFGPGTRLTVL.

This clone was observed a handful of times. The V and J genes are TRBV28 and TRBJ1-5; D is undetermined. The CDR3 loop spans 14 amino acids. The V gene lost 2 bases and the J gene lost 4 bases, with 9 bases spanning the gap. Germline CDR1 and CDR2: MDHEN and SYDVKM. The DNA of the CDR3 is TGTGCCAGCAGTTTAGTTCGATCGAATCAGCCCCAGCATTTT. This gives the protein CASSLVRSNQPQHF.

The CDR3 nucleotides are TGTGCCAGTAGTATTGGGCGGAGTGCTAATGAAAAACTGTTTTTT. Translation: CASSIGRSANEKLFF. The J gene is TRBJ1-4, the V gene TRBV19; D is unclear. The germline CDR1 and CDR2 sequences are LNHDA and SQIVND (reference sequence). The CDR3 is made up of 15 amino acids. V lost 3 bases, J lost 3 bases, and 11 bases lay in between.

The chain uses TRBV2 and TRBJ2-7; no reliable D call. The CDR3 runs 15 residues. V was pared by 6 bases and J by 6 bases, with 21 bases between. Looked up from germline, CDR1 is SNHLY and CDR2 is FYNNEI. CDR3 DNA: TGTGCCAGCAGACGTAGGTCCTCGTCCGTTCCCGAGCAGTACTTC. It codes for CASRRRSSSVPEQYF.

For this clone: Other DNA sequences in this sample translate to the same CDR3. The chain is built from TRBV5-4 and TRBJ2-7; 10 bases align to TRBD2. V was clipped by 2 bases and J by 3 bases; unmatched bases: 2. The CDR3 extends over 14 amino acids. CDR1 is SGHNT and CDR2 is YYREEE in the germline V gene (reference sequence). The CDR3 spells CASSLAGGIYEQYF. As DNA, the CDR3 is TGTGCCAGCAGCTTAGCGGGAGGGATCTACGAGCAGTACTTC.

In its sample, this clone was seen a few times. The chain combines TRBV29-1 with TRBJ1-1, with a possible D match to TRBD1 (6 bases). CDR3 length equals 12 residues. CDR1 and CDR2 (germline): SQVTM, ANQGSEA. The V and J ends lost 2 bases and 6 bases respectively, with 10 bases between them. The CDR3 spells CSVEQGISEAFF. The CDR3 region has the DNA TGCAGCGTTGAACAGGGGATTTCTGAAGCTTTCTTT.

The rearrangement links TRBV29-1 to TRBJ2-5; D unclear. CDR3 length: 12 residues. V was shortened by 6 bases and J by 0 bases, with 8 bases between the two germline ends. From germline, CDR1 is SQVTM and CDR2 ANQGSEA. The CDR3 sequence is CSVRINQETQYF. CDR3 sequence (DNA): TGCAGCGTCCGAATCAACCAAGAGACCCAGTACTTC.

The chain is built from TRBV5-1 and TRBJ2-5, with D possibly being TRBD1 or TRBD2 (5 bases each). Germline V lookup: CDR1 SGHRS, CDR2 YFSETQ. Trimming cost V 4 bases and J 5 bases, with 18 bases left between them. The CDR3 consists of 15 residues. The CDR3 coding sequence is TGCGCCAGCAGCCCCGGGGCCACCACGGGGGAGACCCAGTACTTC. Protein product: CASSPGATTGETQYF.

The V and J genes are TRBV7-9 and TRBJ1-1, with D possibly TRBD1 on 6 matching bases. The germline V gene has CDR1 SEHNR and CDR2 FQNEAQ (reference sequence). Deletions cut 2 bases from V and 5 bases from J, with 12 bases between. The CDR3 extends over 14 amino acids. CDR3 region: CASSLLSQGTEAFF. CDR3 sequence (DNA): TGTGCCAGCAGCTTACTATCCCAGGGGACTGAAGCTTTCTTT.

J is TRBJ2-7 and V is TRBV28, with a weak D call TRBD2 (6 bases). The CDR3 contains 14 residues. CDR1 MDHEN and CDR2 SYDVKM come from the germline V gene. V lost 7 bases and J lost 2, with 15 bases in between. CDR3 region: CASTYRWTTYEQYF. The CDR3, as DNA: TGTGCCAGCACCTACAGGTGGACTACCTACGAGCAGTACTTC. Filled out from reference TRBV28 and TRBJ2-7, the complete variable domain reads DVKVTQSSRYLVKRTGEKVFLECVQDMDHENMFWYRQDPGLGLRLIYFSYDVKMKEKGDIPEGYSVSREKKERFSLILESASTNQTSMYLCASTYRWTTYEQYFGPGTRLTVT.

The chain has TRBV28 and TRBJ1-5; no reliable D call. V lost 1 base to trimming and J lost 0 bases, with 7 bases between them. Per germline, CDR1 MDHEN and CDR2 SYDVKM. This CDR3 region has 15 residues. The CDR3 here is CASSLLQLSNQPQHF. The DNA of the CDR3 is TGTGCCAGCAGTTTATTACAGCTTAGCAATCAGCCCCAGCATTTT. Variable domain in full (rest from reference TRBV28 and TRBJ1-5): DVKVTQSSRYLVKRTGEKVFLECVQDMDHENMFWYRQDPGLGLRLIYFSYDVKMKEKGDIPEGYSVSREKKERFSLILESASTNQTSMYLCASSLLQLSNQPQHFGDGTRLSIL.

The chain couples TRBV28 to TRBJ1-1; 10 nucleotides line up with TRBD1. After removal of 5 bases from V and 10 bases from J, the junction contained 7 bases not matched to a gene. CDR3 length: 13 amino acids. CDR1 and CDR2 (germline): MDHEN, SYDVKM. CDR3 loop: CASSVPGQGTAFF. The CDR3 bases are TGTGCCAGCAGTGTCCCGGGACAGGGGACAGCTTTCTTT.

This sequence joins TRBV4-2 and TRBJ2-1; unclear D gene. The length of the CDR3 is 15 residues. Trimming removed 4 bases at V and 0 bases at J, with 10 bases between. CDR1 and CDR2 (germline): LGHNA, YNFKEQ. This CDR3 reads CASSPHKSSYNEQFF. Written as DNA, the CDR3 is TGTGCCAGCAGCCCCCACAAGAGCTCCTACAATGAGCAGTTCTTC.

Of note for this clone: The identical CDR3 is also encoded by other nucleotide sequences in the sample. CDR3 coding DNA: TGTGCCAGCAGTTACTCGAGCAGGGCCTACGAGCAGTACTTC. Translation gives CASSYSSRAYEQYF. This chain links TRBV6-5 with TRBJ2-7; D may be TRBD1 (5 bases). Germline CDR1 reads MNHEY; CDR2 reads SVGAGI. The CDR3 has 14 residues. V lost 0 bases and J lost 2, with 8 bases in between.

This chain uses TRBV6-6 with TRBJ2-7; no reliable D call. Trimming cost V 2 bases and J 7 bases, with 18 bases left between them. Germline CDR1 reads MNHNY; CDR2 reads SVGAGI (reference sequence). CDR3 size: 15 residues. CDR3 loop: CASSYAGMGPREQYF. As DNA, the CDR3 is TGTGCCAGCAGTTACGCTGGGATGGGTCCCAGGGAGCAGTACTTC.

This rearrangement joins TRBV4-2 to TRBJ1-1; no reliable D call. Germline CDR1 and CDR2: LGHNA and YNFKEQ. This CDR3 has 13 residues. Trimming pared 0 bases from V and 11 bases from J, leaving 13 bases between. CDR3 DNA: TGTGCCAGCAGCCAAGATCGGGCCTATTGGGCTTTCTTT. Encoded protein: CASSQDRAYWAFF.

This CDR3 is CASSRQTATNEKLFF. The DNA of the CDR3 is TGTGCCAGCTCCCGCCAGACAGCAACTAATGAAAAACTGTTTTTT. This chain uses TRBV18 with TRBJ1-4; maybe TRBD1 (5 bases). The CDR3 covers 15 residues. The germline V gene has CDR1 KGHSH and CDR2 LQKENI. Deletions cut 6 bases from V and 0 bases from J, with 11 bases between.